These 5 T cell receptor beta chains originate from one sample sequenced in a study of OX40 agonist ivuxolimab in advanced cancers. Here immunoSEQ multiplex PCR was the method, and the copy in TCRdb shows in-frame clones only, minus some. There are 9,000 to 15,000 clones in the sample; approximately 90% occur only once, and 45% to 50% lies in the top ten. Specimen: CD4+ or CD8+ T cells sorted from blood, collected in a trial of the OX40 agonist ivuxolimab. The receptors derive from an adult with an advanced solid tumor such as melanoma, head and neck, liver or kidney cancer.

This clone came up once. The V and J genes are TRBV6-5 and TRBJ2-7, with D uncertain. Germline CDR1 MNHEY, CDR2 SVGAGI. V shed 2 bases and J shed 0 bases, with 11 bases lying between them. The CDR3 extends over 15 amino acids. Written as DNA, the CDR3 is TGTGCCAGCAGTTACGGTCCTCTATTCTCCTACGAGCAGTACTTC. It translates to CASSYGPLFSYEQYF.

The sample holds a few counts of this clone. CDR3 sequence: CATSRERGTGVNEKLFF. The DNA of the CDR3 is TGTGCCACCAGCAGAGAGAGGGGCACGGGGGTTAATGAAAAACTGTTTTTT. This chain links TRBV15 with TRBJ1-4; perhaps TRBD1 as D (5 bases). There are 17 residues in the CDR3. Germline V gene data show CDR1 as LNHNV and CDR2 as YYDKDF (reference sequence). V was shortened by 0 bases and J by 4 bases, with 15 bases between the two germline ends.

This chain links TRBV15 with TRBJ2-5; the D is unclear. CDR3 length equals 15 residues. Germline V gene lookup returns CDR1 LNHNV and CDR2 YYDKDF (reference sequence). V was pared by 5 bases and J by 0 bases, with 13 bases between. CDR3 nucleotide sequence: TGTGCCACCAGCCCCCCCGGCAGGAACCAAGAGACCCAGTACTTC. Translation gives CATSPPGRNQETQYF. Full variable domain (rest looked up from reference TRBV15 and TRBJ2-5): DAMVIQNPRYQVTQFGKPVTLSCSQTLNHNVMYWYQQKSSQAPKLLFHYYDKDFNNEADTPDNFQSRRPNTSFCFLDIRSPGLGDTAMYLCATSPPGRNQETQYFGPGTRLLVL.

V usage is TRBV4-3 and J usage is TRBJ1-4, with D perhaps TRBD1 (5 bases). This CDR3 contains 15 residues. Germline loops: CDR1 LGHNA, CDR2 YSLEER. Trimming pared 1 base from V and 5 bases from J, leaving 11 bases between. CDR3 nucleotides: TGCGCCAGCAGCCAAGGGGCACAGGTCAATGAAAAACTGTTTTTT. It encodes CASSQGAQVNEKLFF.

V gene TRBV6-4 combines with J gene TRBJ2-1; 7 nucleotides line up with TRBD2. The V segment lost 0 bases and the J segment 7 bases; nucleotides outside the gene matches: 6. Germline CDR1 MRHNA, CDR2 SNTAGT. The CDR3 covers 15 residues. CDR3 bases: TGTGCCAGCAGTGACTCGAGCGGGAAGGGAAATGAGCAGTTCTTC. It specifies CASSDSSGKGNEQFF.